One T cell receptor (beta chain) is described in this entry. This CDR3 has 16 residues. The V segment lost 4 bases and the J segment 0 bases; nucleotides outside the gene matches: 6. Germline V gene data show CDR1 as KGHSH and CDR2 as LQKENI. In the study's own analysis: The authors estimated nucleated cell counts from reference gene primer amplification. This table comes from immunoSEQ multiplex PCR, and its TCRdb copy is limited to in-frame clones, with some not included. The V and J calls and clone size are taken from that table; D and trimming were inferred from the DNA. The sample holds around 130,000 clones, less than 85% seen once. This sample is drawn from a study of blood T cell repertoires in COVID-19. Background on the study: Some COVID-19 samples were acute and others convalescent; all came from the United States, Italy and Spain. Nucleic acid was either cDNA or gDNA, and it came from T cells, B-cell-depleted T cells, or PBMCs.

The TCR sequence derives from an elderly woman with acute or convalescent COVID-19. This chain links TRBV18 with TRBJ2-7, with 10 bases fitting TRBD2. The sample consisted of peripheral blood. Here the CDR3 reads CASSLIAGGTSYEQYF. The CDR3 region has the DNA TGTGCCAGCTCACTAATAGCGGGAGGTACCTCCTACGAGCAGTACTTC.